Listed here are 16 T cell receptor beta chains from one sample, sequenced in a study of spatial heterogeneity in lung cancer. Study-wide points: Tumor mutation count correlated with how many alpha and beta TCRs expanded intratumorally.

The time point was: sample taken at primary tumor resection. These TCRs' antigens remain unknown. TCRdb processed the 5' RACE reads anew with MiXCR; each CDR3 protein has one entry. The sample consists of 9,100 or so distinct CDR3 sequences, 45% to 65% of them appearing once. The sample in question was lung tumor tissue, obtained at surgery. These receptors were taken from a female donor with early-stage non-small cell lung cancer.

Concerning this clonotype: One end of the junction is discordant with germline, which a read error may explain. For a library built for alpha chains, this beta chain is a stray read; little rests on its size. The CDR3, as DNA: TGCGCCAGCAGCCAAGATGGAGGCGGGTTTTTC. It translates to CASSQDGGGFF. The chain couples TRBV4-1 to TRBJ2-1, with a tentative D call TRBD2 (5 bases). The CDR3 is 11 amino acids. Germline V gene lookup returns CDR1 MGHRA and CDR2 YSYEKL.

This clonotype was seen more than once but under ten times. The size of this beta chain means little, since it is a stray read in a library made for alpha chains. CDR3 amino acids: CASGTDLLEAFF. The CDR3 DNA reads as TGTGCCAGCGGGACAGATTTGCTTGAAGCTTTCTTT. The J gene is TRBJ1-1, the V gene TRBV28; 7 nucleotides match TRBD1. Germline V CDR1 and CDR2: MDHEN, SYDVKM. The V gene end was trimmed by 8 bases and the J gene end by 7 bases; junction bases not matched to a gene: 7. The CDR3 has 12 residues.

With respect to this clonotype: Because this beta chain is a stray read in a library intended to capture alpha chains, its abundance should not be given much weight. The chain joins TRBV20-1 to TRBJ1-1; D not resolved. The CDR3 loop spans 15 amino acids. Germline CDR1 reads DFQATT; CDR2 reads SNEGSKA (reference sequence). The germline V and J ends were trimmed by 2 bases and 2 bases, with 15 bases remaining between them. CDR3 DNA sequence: TGCAGTGCTAGACCCAGGTGGCGGGCAAACACTGAAGCTTTCTTT. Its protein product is CSARPRWRANTEAFF.

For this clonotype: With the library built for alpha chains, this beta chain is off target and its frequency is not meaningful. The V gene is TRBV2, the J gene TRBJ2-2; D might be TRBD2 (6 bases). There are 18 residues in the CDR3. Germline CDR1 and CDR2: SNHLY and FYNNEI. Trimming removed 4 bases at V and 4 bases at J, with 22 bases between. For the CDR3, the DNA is TGTGCCAGCAGTGCGGGGCCAGGTACATGGAGGGCCACCGGGGAGCTGTTTTTT. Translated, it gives CASSAGPGTWRATGELFF.

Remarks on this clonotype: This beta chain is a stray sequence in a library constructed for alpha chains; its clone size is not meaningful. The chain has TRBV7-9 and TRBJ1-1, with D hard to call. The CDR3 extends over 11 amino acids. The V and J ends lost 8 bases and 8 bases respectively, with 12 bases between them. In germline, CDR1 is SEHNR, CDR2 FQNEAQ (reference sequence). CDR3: CASRPGGEAFF. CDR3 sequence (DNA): TGTGCCAGCCGACCCGGAGGCGAAGCTTTCTTT.

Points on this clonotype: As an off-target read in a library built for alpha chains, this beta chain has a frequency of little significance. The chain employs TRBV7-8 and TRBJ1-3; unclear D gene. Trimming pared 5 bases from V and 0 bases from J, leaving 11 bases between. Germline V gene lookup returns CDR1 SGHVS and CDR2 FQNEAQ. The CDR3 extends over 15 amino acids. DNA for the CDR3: TGTGCCAGCAGCCTGGGCCGAAGCTCTGGAAACACCATATATTTT. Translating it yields CASSLGRSSGNTIYF.

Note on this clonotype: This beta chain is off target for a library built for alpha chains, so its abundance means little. The CDR3 nucleotides read TGCGCCAGCAGCCAAGTCCCTCCGGGGGGAGGAGGCTACACCTTC. Protein sequence: CASSQVPPGGGGYTF. This chain uses TRBV4-1 with TRBJ1-2; possibly TRBD1 for D (5 bases). The CDR3 extends over 15 amino acids. Trimming took off 1 base at V and 8 bases at J, with 17 bases between the two ends. Germline values: CDR1 MGHRA, CDR2 YSYEKL.

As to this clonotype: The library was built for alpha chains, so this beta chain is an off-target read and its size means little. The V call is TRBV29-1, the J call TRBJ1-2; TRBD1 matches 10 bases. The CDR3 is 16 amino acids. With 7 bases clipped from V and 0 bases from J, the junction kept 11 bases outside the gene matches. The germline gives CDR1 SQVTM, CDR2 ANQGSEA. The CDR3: CSGGQGGRGANYGYTF. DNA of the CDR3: TGCAGCGGCGGACAGGGGGGCCGTGGGGCTAACTATGGCTACACCTTC.

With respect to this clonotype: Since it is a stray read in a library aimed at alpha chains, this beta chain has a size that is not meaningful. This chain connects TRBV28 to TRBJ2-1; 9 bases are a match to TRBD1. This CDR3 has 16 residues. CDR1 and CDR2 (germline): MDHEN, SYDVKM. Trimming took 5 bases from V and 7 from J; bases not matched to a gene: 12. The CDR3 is CASSVFGQGKRNEQFF. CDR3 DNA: TGTGCCAGCAGTGTATTCGGACAGGGGAAGAGGAATGAGCAGTTCTTC.

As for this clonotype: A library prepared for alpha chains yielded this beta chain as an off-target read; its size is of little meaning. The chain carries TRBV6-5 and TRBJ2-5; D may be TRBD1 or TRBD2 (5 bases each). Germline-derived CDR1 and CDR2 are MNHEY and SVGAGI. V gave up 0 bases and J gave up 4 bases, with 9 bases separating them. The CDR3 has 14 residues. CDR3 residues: CASSYSRGAETQYF. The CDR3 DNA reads TGTGCCAGCAGTTACTCGAGGGGTGCAGAGACCCAGTACTTC.

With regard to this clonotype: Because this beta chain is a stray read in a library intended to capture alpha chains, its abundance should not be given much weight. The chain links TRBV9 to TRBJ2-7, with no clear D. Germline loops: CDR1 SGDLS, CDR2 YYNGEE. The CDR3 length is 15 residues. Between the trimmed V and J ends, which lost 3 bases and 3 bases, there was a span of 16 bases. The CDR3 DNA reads TGTGCCAGCAGCGCAAATGACCGCGGTAGCTACGAGCAGTACTTC. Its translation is CASSANDRGSYEQYF.

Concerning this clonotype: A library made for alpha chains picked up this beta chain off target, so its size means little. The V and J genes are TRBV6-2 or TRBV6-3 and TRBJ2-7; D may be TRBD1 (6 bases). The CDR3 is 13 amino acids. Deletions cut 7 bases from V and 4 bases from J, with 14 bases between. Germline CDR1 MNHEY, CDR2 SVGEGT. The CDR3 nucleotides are TGTGCCAGCACCCTCTCAGACAGGTACGAGCAGTACTTC. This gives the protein CASTLSDRYEQYF.

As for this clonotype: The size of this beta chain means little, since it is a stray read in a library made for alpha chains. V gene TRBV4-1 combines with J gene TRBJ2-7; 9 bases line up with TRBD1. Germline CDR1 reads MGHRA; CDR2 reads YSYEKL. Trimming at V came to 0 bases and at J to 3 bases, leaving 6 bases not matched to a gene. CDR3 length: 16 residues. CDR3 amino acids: CASSQDAGTGRYEQYF. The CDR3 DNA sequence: TGCGCCAGCAGCCAAGACGCCGGGACAGGGCGCTACGAGCAGTACTTC.

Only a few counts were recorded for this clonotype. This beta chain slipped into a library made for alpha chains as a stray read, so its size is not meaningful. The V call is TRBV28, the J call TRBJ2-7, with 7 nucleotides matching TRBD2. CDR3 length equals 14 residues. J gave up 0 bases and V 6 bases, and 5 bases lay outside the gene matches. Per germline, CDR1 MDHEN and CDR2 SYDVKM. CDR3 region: CASRTGGSSYEQYF. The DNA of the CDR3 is TGTGCCAGCAGGACCGGCGGGAGCTCCTACGAGCAGTACTTC.

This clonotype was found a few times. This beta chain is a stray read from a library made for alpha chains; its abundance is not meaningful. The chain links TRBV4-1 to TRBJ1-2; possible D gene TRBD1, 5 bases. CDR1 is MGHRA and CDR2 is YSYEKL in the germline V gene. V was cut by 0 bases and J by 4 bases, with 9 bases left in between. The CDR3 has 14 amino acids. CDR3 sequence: CASSQDRGRYGYTF. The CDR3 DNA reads TGCGCCAGCAGCCAAGATCGGGGCCGCTATGGCTACACCTTC.

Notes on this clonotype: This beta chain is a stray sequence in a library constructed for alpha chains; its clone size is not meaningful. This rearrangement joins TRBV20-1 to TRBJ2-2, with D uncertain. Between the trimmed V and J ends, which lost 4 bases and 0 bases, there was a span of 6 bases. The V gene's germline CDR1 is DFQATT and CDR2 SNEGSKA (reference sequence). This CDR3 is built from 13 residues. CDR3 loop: CSAKFTNTGELFF. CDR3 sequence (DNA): TGCAGTGCTAAATTCACGAACACCGGGGAGCTGTTTTTT.